This is a list of T cell receptor beta chains from one sample in a study of T cells in Graves' hyperthyroidism and ophthalmopathy. One entry per CDR3 protein results from TCRdb running MiXCR on the multiplex PCR reads. The sample lists over 500,000 distinct CDR3 sequences, 16% occurring once. The specimen was blood. These receptors were obtained from a woman aged 30 to 39 with Graves' ophthalmopathy. Each CDR3 is given with its conserved first and last residue. Each record gives: clone size, D gene, J gene, V gene, CDR3 protein, CDR3 DNA. D genes are given only for firm matches. Expanded clones get a size class; other rows say once, few or many, or leave the size out.

size: -; D: -; J: TRBJ1-3; V: TRBV24-1; CDR3: CATKSGDTIYF; DNA: TGTGCCACCAAATCTGGAGACACCATATATTTT
size: many; D: -; J: TRBJ2-1; V: TRBV28; CDR3: CASGVDYNEQFF; DNA: TGTGCCAGCGGGGTGGATTACAATGAGCAGTTCTTC
size: once; D: TRBD1; J: TRBJ1-6; V: TRBV9; CDR3: CASSEGQGLGSPLHF; DNA: TGTGCCAGCAGCGAGGGACAGGGGTTAGGTTCACCCCTCCACTTT
size: few; D: TRBD1; J: TRBJ1-1; V: TRBV15; CDR3: CATKRDRGVSEAFF; DNA: TGTGCCACCAAAAGAGACAGGGGCGTGTCTGAAGCTTTCTTT
size: -; D: -; J: TRBJ1-2; V: TRBV12-3/TRBV12-4; CDR3: CATQEMGNYGYTF; DNA: TGTGCCACCCAGGAGATGGGTAACTATGGCTACACCTTC
size: -; D: TRBD2; J: TRBJ2-1; V: TRBV12-3/TRBV12-4; CDR3: CASRFNSGSPYNEQFF; DNA: TGTGCCAGCAGATTTAACAGCGGGAGCCCCTACAATGAGCAGTTCTTC
size: many; D: TRBD1; J: TRBJ1-5; V: TRBV18; CDR3: CASSLQTGRGNQPQHF; DNA: TGTGCCAGCTCACTACAGACAGGGAGAGGCAATCAGCCCCAGCATTTT
size: few; D: -; J: TRBJ2-2; V: TRBV5-8; CDR3: CASSDQVHTGELFF; DNA: TGTGCCAGCAGCGACCAAGTTCACACCGGGGAGCTGTTTTTT
size: -; D: TRBD2; J: TRBJ2-1; V: TRBV20-1; CDR3: CSALAGSPSNEQFF; DNA: TGCAGTGCTCTAGCGGGGAGTCCTTCTAATGAGCAGTTCTTC
size: many; D: TRBD2; J: TRBJ2-7; V: TRBV20-1; CDR3: CSAPRLAGLYEQYF; DNA: TGCAGTGCTCCGCGACTAGCGGGGCTATACGAGCAGTACTTC
size: many; D: TRBD1; J: TRBJ1-2; V: TRBV7-2; CDR3: CASSRDSGSGYTF; DNA: TGTGCCAGCAGCCGGGACAGCGGGTCAGGCTACACCTTC
size: many; D: -; J: TRBJ2-3; V: TRBV7-2; CDR3: CASSPFYITDTQYF; DNA: TGTGCCAGCAGCCCCTTCTATATCACAGATACGCAGTATTTT
size: -; D: -; J: TRBJ2-1; V: TRBV25-1; CDR3: CASSEYPPGNEQFF; DNA: TGTGCCAGCAGTGAATATCCCCCCGGTAATGAGCAGTTCTTC
size: -; D: -; J: TRBJ2-5; V: TRBV6-1; CDR3: CASSEEPVETQYF; DNA: TGTGCCAGCAGTGAAGAGCCAGTGGAGACCCAGTACTTC
size: -; D: -; J: TRBJ2-1; V: TRBV12-3/TRBV12-4; CDR3: CASIGGNGNEQFF; DNA: TGTGCCAGCATCGGGGGAAATGGTAATGAGCAGTTCTTC
size: -; D: -; J: TRBJ2-7; V: TRBV18; CDR3: CANSPLNGDGEQYF; DNA: TGTGCCAACTCACCTCTTAACGGGGACGGCGAGCAGTACTTC
size: many; D: -; J: TRBJ1-5; V: TRBV28; CDR3: CASSLPTGNQPQHF; DNA: TGTGCCAGCAGTTTACCGACAGGCAATCAGCCCCAGCATTTT
size: -; D: TRBD1; J: TRBJ2-5; V: TRBV5-1; CDR3: CASSTGTAFLETQYF; DNA: TGCGCCAGCAGCACCGGGACAGCCTTTTTGGAGACCCAGTACTTC
size: many; D: -; J: TRBJ2-3; V: TRBV4-2; CDR3: CASSQGEITDTQYF; DNA: TGTGCCAGCAGCCAAGGGGAAATAACAGATACGCAGTATTTT
size: many; D: -; J: TRBJ2-5; V: TRBV20-1; CDR3: CSLLRETQYF; DNA: TGCAGCTTATTAAGGGAGACCCAGTACTTC
size: many; D: TRBD2; J: TRBJ2-5; V: TRBV5-1; CDR3: CASSLSGREETQYF; DNA: TGCGCCAGCAGCTTGAGCGGGAGGGAAGAGACCCAGTACTTC
size: few; D: -; J: TRBJ2-7; V: TRBV25-1; CDR3: CASSPGRASYEQYF; DNA: TGTGCCAGCAGTCCAGGGAGAGCAAGTTACGAGCAGTACTTC
size: many; D: TRBD2; J: TRBJ2-1; V: TRBV20-1; CDR3: CSAREGLGINEQFF; DNA: TGCAGTGCTAGAGAGGGACTAGGGATAAATGAGCAGTTCTTC
size: -; D: -; J: TRBJ1-1; V: TRBV7-9; CDR3: CASSLGRLEGVNTEAFF; DNA: TGTGCCAGCAGCTTGGGTCGGTTGGAGGGGGTGAACACTGAAGCTTTCTTT
size: -; D: -; J: TRBJ2-3; V: TRBV20-1; CDR3: CSASSDTQYF; DNA: TGCAGTGCTAGTTCAGATACGCAGTATTTT
size: many; D: -; J: TRBJ2-2; V: TRBV2; CDR3: CASCEGRDGELFF; DNA: TGTGCCAGCTGTGAGGGGCGGGACGGGGAGCTGTTTTTT
size: few; D: -; J: TRBJ2-5; V: TRBV7-8; CDR3: CASTPKGRERETQYF; DNA: TGTGCCAGCACCCCAAAGGGAAGGGAAAGAGAGACCCAGTACTTC
size: many; D: -; J: TRBJ2-1; V: TRBV6-1; CDR3: CASSARTEKQFF; DNA: TGTGCCAGCAGTGCCCGGACGGAAAAGCAGTTCTTC
size: many; D: -; J: TRBJ1-3; V: TRBV12-3/TRBV12-4; CDR3: CASSLRQGPGNTIYF; DNA: TGTGCCAGCAGTTTGAGGCAGGGTCCGGGAAACACCATATATTTT
size: -; D: TRBD2; J: TRBJ2-1; V: TRBV4-3; CDR3: CASSPELAGVLNEQFF; DNA: TGCGCCAGCAGCCCCGAACTAGCGGGGGTTCTCAATGAGCAGTTCTTC
size: once; D: TRBD2; J: TRBJ2-2; V: TRBV27; CDR3: CASSLTSGSFTGELFF; DNA: TGTGCCAGCAGTTTGACTAGCGGGAGCTTCACCGGGGAGCTGTTTTTT
size: -; D: -; J: TRBJ1-2; V: TRBV28; CDR3: CASSPQGTGYGYTF; DNA: TGTGCCAGCAGCCCCCAGGGGACGGGCTATGGCTACACCTTC
size: few; D: TRBD2; J: TRBJ2-7; V: TRBV7-8; CDR3: CASSLRVPLGSGAYEQYF; DNA: TGTGCCAGCAGCTTAAGGGTTCCGCTAGGAAGCGGGGCCTACGAGCAGTACTTC
size: many; D: TRBD2; J: TRBJ2-7; V: TRBV20-1; CDR3: CSASPGTSGRESSYEQYF; DNA: TGCAGTGCTTCTCCCGGGACTAGCGGGCGAGAGAGCTCCTACGAGCAGTACTTC
size: -; D: -; J: TRBJ1-3; V: TRBV2; CDR3: CASSDRGTGNTIYF; DNA: TGTGCCAGCAGTGATAGGGGTACAGGAAACACCATATATTTT
size: many; D: TRBD1; J: TRBJ1-4; V: TRBV11-2; CDR3: CASSLGQGTSWDEKLFF; DNA: TGTGCCAGCAGCTTGGGACAGGGGACCTCTTGGGATGAAAAACTGTTTTTT
size: many; D: TRBD1; J: TRBJ2-3; V: TRBV18; CDR3: CASSPYTQGPGTDTQYF; DNA: TGTGCCAGCTCACCCTACACACAGGGGCCGGGAACAGATACGCAGTATTTT
size: few; D: -; J: TRBJ1-5; V: TRBV27; CDR3: CASSESPGDSNQPQHF; DNA: TGTGCCAGCAGTGAATCCCCAGGGGATAGCAATCAGCCCCAGCATTTT
size: -; D: -; J: TRBJ2-3; V: TRBV5-5; CDR3: CASSLGPSGGGTDTQYF; DNA: TGTGCCAGCAGCTTGGGCCCAAGTGGGGGTGGCACAGATACGCAGTATTTT
size: -; D: -; J: TRBJ2-3; V: TRBV3-1; CDR3: CASSQALRVDTQYF; DNA: TGTGCCAGCAGTCAAGCGCTGCGCGTGGATACGCAGTATTTT
size: many; D: TRBD2; J: TRBJ2-7; V: TRBV15; CDR3: CATSRVGGPRDEQYF; DNA: TGTGCCACCAGCAGAGTGGGAGGGCCAAGGGACGAGCAGTACTTC
size: many; D: -; J: TRBJ2-3; V: TRBV5-5; CDR3: CASTIGHRTDTQYF; DNA: TGTGCCAGCACCATAGGGCATCGCACAGATACGCAGTATTTT
size: few; D: TRBD2; J: TRBJ2-1; V: TRBV7-3; CDR3: CASSLIASGGNEQFF; DNA: TGTGCCAGCAGCTTAATCGCTAGCGGGGGCAATGAGCAGTTCTTC
size: few; D: -; J: TRBJ1-3; V: TRBV29-1; CDR3: CSVTGTGDSGNTIYF; DNA: TGCAGCGTCACCGGGACGGGAGACTCTGGAAACACCATATATTTT
size: many; D: TRBD2; J: TRBJ2-7; V: TRBV27; CDR3: CASSPLHELAGVREQYF; DNA: TGTGCCAGCAGTCCGCTTCATGAACTAGCGGGAGTGAGGGAGCAGTACTTC
size: -; D: -; J: TRBJ2-7; V: TRBV12-3/TRBV12-4; CDR3: CASSPAGPYEQYF; DNA: TGTGCCAGCAGCCCAGCAGGGCCCTACGAGCAGTACTTC
size: many; D: TRBD2; J: TRBJ2-7; V: TRBV20-1; CDR3: CSASSGNYEQYF; DNA: TGCAGTGCTAGTAGCGGGAACTACGAGCAGTACTTC
size: few; D: TRBD1; J: TRBJ1-2; V: TRBV25-1; CDR3: CASSEGALGIYGYTF; DNA: TGTGCCAGCAGCGAGGGGGCCCTAGGGATCTATGGCTACACCTTC
size: few; D: -; J: TRBJ2-2; V: TRBV5-1; CDR3: CASSLADSHTGELFF; DNA: TGCGCCAGCAGCTTGGCGGACTCTCACACCGGGGAGCTGTTTTTT
size: few; D: TRBD1; J: TRBJ2-7; V: TRBV7-9; CDR3: CASALGTGSNEQYF; DNA: TGTGCCAGCGCTCTTGGGACAGGGTCGAACGAGCAGTACTTC
size: many; D: TRBD1; J: TRBJ1-6; V: TRBV28; CDR3: CASSLTGVLHF; DNA: TGTGCCAGCAGTTTGACAGGGGTCCTCCACTTT
size: many; D: -; J: TRBJ2-2; V: TRBV27; CDR3: CASSFQGNTGELFF; DNA: TGTGCCAGCAGTTTCCAGGGAAACACCGGGGAGCTGTTTTTT
size: many; D: TRBD2; J: TRBJ2-3; V: TRBV6-1; CDR3: CASSEAGLAGSLDTQYF; DNA: TGTGCCAGCAGTGAAGCGGGACTAGCGGGCTCACTGGATACGCAGTATTTT
size: -; D: TRBD1; J: TRBJ2-7; V: TRBV30; CDR3: CASWGGQGAYEQYF; DNA: TGTGCCAGCTGGGGGGGACAGGGTGCCTACGAGCAGTACTTC
size: -; D: -; J: TRBJ2-6; V: TRBV6-1; CDR3: CASSDPAGANVLTF; DNA: TGTGCCAGCAGTGACCCTGCTGGGGCCAACGTCCTGACTTTC